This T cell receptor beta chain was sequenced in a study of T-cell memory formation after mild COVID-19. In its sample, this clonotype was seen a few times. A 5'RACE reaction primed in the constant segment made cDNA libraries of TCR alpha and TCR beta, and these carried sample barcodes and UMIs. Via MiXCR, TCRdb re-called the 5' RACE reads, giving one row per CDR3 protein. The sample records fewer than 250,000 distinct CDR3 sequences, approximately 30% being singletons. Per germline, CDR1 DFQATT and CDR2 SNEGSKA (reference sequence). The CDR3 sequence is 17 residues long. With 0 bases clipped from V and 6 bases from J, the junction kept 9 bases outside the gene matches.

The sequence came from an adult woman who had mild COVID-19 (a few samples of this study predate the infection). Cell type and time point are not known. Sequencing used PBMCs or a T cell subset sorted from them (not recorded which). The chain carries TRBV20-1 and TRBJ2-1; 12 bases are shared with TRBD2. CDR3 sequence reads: CSARDGQLAGGSNEQFF. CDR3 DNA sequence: TGCAGTGCTAGAGATGGACAACTAGCGGGAGGATCCAATGAGCAGTTCTTC.